This TCR beta chain comes out of a study of control samples from healthy donors and cancer patients. This CDR3 is built from 15 residues. Losses at the gene ends were 0 bases for V and 3 bases for J; bases not matched to a gene: 3. Germline lookup yields CDR1 SGDLS and CDR2 YYNGEE. TCRdb's table, derived via immunoSEQ multiplex PCR, lists solely in-frame clones and lacks some. The sample has around 190,000 clones; approximately 94% are singletons. This chain joins TRBV9 and TRBJ2-1; TRBD1 matches 7 bases. The source material was blood. This TCR was recovered from a man in his thirties or forties in good health. CDR3 nucleotides: TGTGCCAGCAGCGTAGGGGGACAGATCTACAATGAGCAGTTCTTC. Encoded protein: CASSVGGQIYNEQFF.